The clone carrying this T cell receptor beta chain appeared once. These data belong to a study of blood T cell repertoires in COVID-19. The germline CDR1 and CDR2 sequences are LNHDA and SQIVND (reference sequence). The trim removed 2 bases at V and 4 bases at J, leaving 8 bases unmatched. CDR3 length: 16 residues. Per the original data handling: Amplification with reference gene primers provided the estimates of nucleated cell counts. The protocol was immunoSEQ multiplex PCR, while the TCRdb copy is restricted to in-frame clones and leaves out a portion. The DNA was the basis for D and trimming; V, J and clone size are from that table. The sample lists around 100,000 clones; about 87% were seen once.

The sequencing input was peripheral blood. This receptor was identified in a man older than 75 with acute or convalescent COVID-19. This rearrangement joins TRBV19 to TRBJ1-2, with 9 bases identical to TRBD1. The CDR3 nucleotides are TGTGCCAGTAGTATATCCCCCGGACAGGGGCCCTATGGCTACACCTTC. Protein sequence: CASSISPGQGPYGYTF.